The source of this T cell receptor (beta chain) is a study of blood T cell repertoires in COVID-19. Deletions cut 10 bases from V and 1 base from J, with 14 bases between. The CDR3 runs to 14 residues. Germline assignment: CDR1 LNHDA and CDR2 SQIVND (reference sequence). The authors' processing: Estimation of nucleated cell counts relied on the amplification of reference gene primers. Clones were read by immunoSEQ multiplex PCR, and TCRdb kept only the in-frame ones, dropping some. The V and J calls and the clone size are those of that table, but D and trimming were determined from the DNA. The sample shows approximately 200,000 clones, approximately 78% of them seen only once.

The TCR was taken from a woman over 75 with COVID-19, enrolled during active disease. This chain joins TRBV19 and TRBJ1-3; D is unclear. The sample taken for sequencing was peripheral blood. CDR3 region: CATSRGGSGNTIYF. The CDR3 DNA is TGTGCCACCTCTCGGGGAGGGTCTGGAAACACCATATATTTT. Complete variable domain (other parts from reference TRBV19 and TRBJ1-3): DGGITQSPKYLFRKEGQNVTLSCEQNLNHDAMYWYRQDPGQGLRLIYYSQIVNDFQKGDIAEGYSVSREKKESFPLTVTSAQKNPTAFYLCATSRGGSGNTIYFGEGSWLTVV.